A single sample gave rise to the 25 T cell receptor beta chains below, sequenced in a study of early T cells in non-severe SARS-CoV-2 infection. TCRdb used MiXCR to reprocess the 5' RACE reads, holding one entry per CDR3 protein. The table includes more than 50,000 distinct CDR3 sequences, roughly 12% detected once. Sequencing was done on a sample of whole blood. The receptors stem from an adult who was a healthcare worker with PCR-confirmed SARS-CoV-2 infection or an uninfected control (not recorded which).

This clonotype was recorded a few times. The chain employs TRBV5-4 and TRBJ2-2, with D uncertain. The CDR3 has 13 residues. Trimming cost V 2 bases and J 6 bases, with 8 bases left between them. Germline CDR1 reads SGHNT; CDR2 reads YYREEE (reference sequence). CDR3 nucleotide sequence: TGTGCCAGCAGCTTAACGTCCCCCGGGGAGCTGTTTTTT. This sequence encodes CASSLTSPGELFF.

This clonotype was seen repeatedly, ten times or more. V and J are TRBV6-6 and TRBJ1-5, with unresolved D. CDR3 length equals 12 residues. From germline, CDR1 is MNHNY and CDR2 SVGAGI (reference sequence). V was clipped by 6 bases and J by 6 bases, with 9 bases between them. CDR3 residues: CASRTPGQPQHF. The CDR3 DNA is TGTGCCAGCAGAACCCCGGGTCAGCCCCAGCATTTT.

There are a few counts of this clonotype. The J gene is TRBJ1-1, the V gene TRBV5-1; no reliable D call. Germline V lookup: CDR1 SGHRS, CDR2 YFSETQ. With 0 bases removed from V and 0 bases from J, the gap between germline ends came to 6 bases. CDR3 length: 14 amino acids. For the CDR3, the DNA is TGCGCCAGCAGCTTGGAGGTGGTGAACACTGAAGCTTTCTTT. It is translated as CASSLEVVNTEAFF.

The sample holds a few counts of this clonotype. The chain carries TRBV29-1 and TRBJ2-7; tentative D call: TRBD1 (6 bases). Germline V gene data show CDR1 as SQVTM and CDR2 as ANQGSEA. The CDR3 consists of 14 residues. Trimming took off 6 bases at V and 1 base at J, with 16 bases between the two ends. This CDR3 is CSVSRRTDSYEQYF. For the CDR3, the DNA is TGCAGCGTCTCCAGGAGGACAGATTCCTACGAGCAGTACTTC.

This clonotype has at least ten counts. The V and J genes are TRBV20-1 and TRBJ1-5; D might be TRBD1 (6 bases). The CDR3 contains 15 residues. Germline V gene lookup returns CDR1 DFQATT and CDR2 SNEGSKA (reference sequence). With 0 bases removed from V and 5 bases from J, the gap between germline ends came to 14 bases. CDR3 nucleotide sequence: TGCAGTGCTAGAGACTTGGGCAGGGGCGATCAGCCCCAGCATTTT. Translated: CSARDLGRGDQPQHF.

This clonotype was seen at least ten times. V gene TRBV2 combines with J gene TRBJ1-6; the D gene is possibly TRBD1 (6 bases). Germline CDR1 reads SNHLY; CDR2 reads FYNNEI. V lost 0 bases to trimming and J lost 8 bases, with 23 bases between them. CDR3 size: 19 residues. In DNA, the CDR3 is TGTGCCAGCAGTGAAGCCCCCGCCTTGACGACAGGAGCGGATTCACCCCTCCACTTT. Encoded protein: CASSEAPALTTGADSPLHF. The full variable domain, completed using reference TRBV2 and TRBJ1-6, is EPEVTQTPSHQVTQMGQEVILRCVPISNHLYFYWYRQILGQKVEFLVSFYNNEISEKSEIFDDQFSVERPDGSNFTLKIRSTKLEDSAMYFCASSEAPALTTGADSPLHFGNGTRLTVT.

This clonotype has more than one count but fewer than ten. The V and J genes are TRBV11-3 and TRBJ1-1; TRBD1 matches 7 bases. Unmatched junction bases numbered 13, after V lost 5 bases and J lost 13 bases. CDR1 and CDR2 from the germline V gene are SGHNT and YENEEA. The CDR3 covers 13 residues. The CDR3 loop reads CASSRQGYSKVFF. For the CDR3, the DNA is TGTGCCAGCAGCAGACAGGGATATTCGAAGGTTTTCTTT. Drawing the rest from reference TRBV11-3 and TRBJ1-1, the complete variable domain is EAGVVQSPRYKIIEKKQPVAFWCNPISGHNTLYWYLQNLGQGPELLIRYENEEAVDDSQLPKDRFSAERLKGVDSTLKIQPAELGDSAVYLCASSRQGYSKVFFGQGTRLTVV.

The chain combines TRBV28 with TRBJ1-2, with D perhaps TRBD1 (6 bases). Trimming removed 5 bases at V and 4 bases at J, with 11 bases between. The CDR3 covers 13 residues. Germline assignment: CDR1 MDHEN and CDR2 SYDVKM. Here the CDR3 DNA reads TGTGCCAGCAGTACAGGGAACTCCTATGGCTACACCTTC. Translated, it gives CASSTGNSYGYTF.

This clonotype has at least ten counts. CDR3 region: CASSSSDRADQPQHF. The CDR3 nucleotides are TGTGCCAGCAGCTCTTCGGACAGGGCTGATCAGCCCCAGCATTTT. The chain carries TRBV5-4 and TRBJ1-5; 8 bases fit TRBD1. After removal of 3 bases from V and 5 bases from J, the junction contained 7 bases not matched to a gene. The germline CDR1 and CDR2 sequences are SGHNT and YYREEE (reference sequence). The CDR3 contains 15 residues.

This chain uses TRBV7-2 with TRBJ2-3; D gene ambiguous. With 3 bases removed from V and 2 bases from J, the gap between germline ends came to 6 bases. The CDR3 consists of 13 residues. In germline, CDR1 is SGHTA, CDR2 FQGNSA. The CDR3 bases are TGTGCCAGCAGCTTGGGAATCACAGATACGCAGTATTTT. Translated: CASSLGITDTQYF.

The chain carries TRBV29-1 and TRBJ1-1; D remains ambiguous. This CDR3 has 12 residues. From germline, CDR1 is SQVTM and CDR2 ANQGSEA. Trimming took 3 bases from V and 5 from J, leaving 10 bases between them. In DNA, the CDR3 is TGCAGCGTTGATAGTGCCGATACTGAAGCTTTCTTT. Protein: CSVDSADTEAFF. Full variable domain (remainder filled in from reference TRBV29-1 and TRBJ1-1): SAVISQKPSRDICQRGTSLTIQCQVDSQVTMMFWYRQQPGQSLTLIATANQGSEATYESGFVIDKFPISRPNLTFSTLTVSNMSPEDSSIYLCSVDSADTEAFFGQGTRLTVV.

V gene TRBV5-1 combines with J gene TRBJ2-6; D uncertain. The V gene lost 1 base and the J gene lost 0 bases, with 8 bases spanning the gap. Germline CDR1 is SGHRS and CDR2 is YFSETQ. CDR3 size: 16 residues. The CDR3 loop reads CASSLMRSSGANVLTF. CDR3 DNA: TGCGCCAGCAGCTTGATGAGATCCTCTGGGGCCAACGTCCTGACTTTC.

This clonotype was observed many times. The genes are TRBV10-3 and TRBJ2-1, with TRBD2 identical over 11 bases. V shed 7 bases and J 1 base; nucleotides not matched to a gene: 6. Germline V gene sequence: CDR1 ENHRY, CDR2 SYGVKD. This CDR3 region has 16 residues. CDR3 coding DNA: TGTGCCATCAAGAAGGGACTAGCGGATTCCTACAATGAGCAGTTCTTC. It is translated as CAIKKGLADSYNEQFF.

This chain connects TRBV29-1 to TRBJ2-6, with TRBD1 as a possible D gene (5 bases). Germline V gene data show CDR1 as SQVTM and CDR2 as ANQGSEA. Trimming removed 7 bases from V and 0 bases from J, with 10 bases in between. This CDR3 contains 14 residues. CDR3 DNA: TGCAGCGCGCTAACAGGCTCTGGGGCCAACGTCCTGACTTTC. It specifies CSALTGSGANVLTF.

This clonotype was picked up many times. The J gene is TRBJ2-1, the V gene TRBV5-1; D perhaps matches TRBD1 (6 bases). The germline V gene encodes CDR1 SGHRS and CDR2 YFSETQ. The V end was cut by 0 bases, the J end by 0 bases, with 7 bases between. This CDR3 has 15 residues. Written as DNA, the CDR3 is TGCGCCAGCAGCTTGGGAGGGGGCTCCTACAATGAGCAGTTCTTC. Translation: CASSLGGGSYNEQFF.

V and J are TRBV19 and TRBJ2-1; 11 bases are shared with TRBD2. The V gene end was trimmed by 2 bases and the J gene end by 5 bases; junction bases not matched to a gene: 11. Germline V gene sequence: CDR1 LNHDA, CDR2 SQIVND (reference sequence). This CDR3 comprises 18 residues. The CDR3 sequence: CASSIIGLAGGVHNEQFF. As DNA, the CDR3 is TGTGCCAGTAGTATAATAGGTTTAGCGGGAGGGGTCCACAATGAGCAGTTCTTC. Using reference TRBV19 and TRBJ2-1 for the parts outside the CDR3, the full variable domain is DGGITQSPKYLFRKEGQNVTLSCEQNLNHDAMYWYRQDPGQGLRLIYYSQIVNDFQKGDIAEGYSVSREKKESFPLTVTSAQKNPTAFYLCASSIIGLAGGVHNEQFFGPGTRLTVL.

This clonotype was seen a few times. The V call is TRBV7-9, the J call TRBJ2-1; D is ambiguous. CDR1 is SEHNR, CDR2 FQNEAQ, per germline (reference sequence). The V end was cut by 4 bases, the J end by 15 bases, with 4 bases between. This CDR3 is 8 amino acids long. The CDR3 DNA reads TGTGCCAGCAGCTCAGGGTTCTTC. Protein product: CASSSGFF.

This clonotype has at least ten counts. The chain recombines TRBV12-5 with TRBJ2-5, with 9 bases that match TRBD2. The germline CDR1 and CDR2 sequences are LGHNT and FRNRAP. There are 16 residues in the CDR3. V was pared by 3 bases and J by 0 bases, with 5 bases of the junction left unmatched. The CDR3 spells CASGFLTSGYQETQYF. The CDR3 nucleotides read TGTGCTAGTGGTTTTTTGACTAGCGGTTACCAAGAGACCCAGTACTTC.

This clonotype was counted many times. V and J are TRBV12-3 or TRBV12-4 and TRBJ2-3; a possible D gene is TRBD1 (5 bases). Trimming pared 7 bases from V and 4 bases from J, leaving 21 bases between. There are 16 residues in the CDR3. CDR3 in DNA: TGTGCCAGCAACCCCTCAGGGCTAGGGTCTGCAGATACGCAGTATTTT. Its protein product is CASNPSGLGSADTQYF.

This clonotype was counted many times. V usage is TRBV18 and J usage is TRBJ1-3; 7 positions match TRBD1. Per germline, CDR1 KGHSH and CDR2 LQKENI. The CDR3 loop spans 18 amino acids. V shed 4 bases and J 1 base; nucleotides not matched to a gene: 13. CDR3 nucleotide sequence: TGTGCCAGCTCACGGCCGGCCCCAGGGACAGATTCTGGAAACACCATATATTTT. It is translated as CASSRPAPGTDSGNTIYF.

This clonotype was observed a few times. The chain carries TRBV6-2 or TRBV6-3 and TRBJ2-2; no firm D call. The CDR3 has 14 residues. Trimming removed 6 bases at V and 4 bases at J, with 12 bases between. CDR1 is MNHEY, CDR2 SVGEGT, per germline. The CDR3 DNA follows: TGTGCCAGCAGAGTTCGGCAGAGCACCGGGGAGCTGTTTTTT. This encodes CASRVRQSTGELFF.

The chain has TRBV5-1 and TRBJ2-5; 8 positions agree with TRBD2. V shed 2 bases and J 5 bases; nucleotides not matched to a gene: 8. The germline V gene encodes CDR1 SGHRS and CDR2 YFSETQ. This CDR3 is built from 15 residues. Here the CDR3 reads CASSLRLAHRETQYF. CDR3 DNA sequence: TGCGCCAGCAGCTTAAGACTAGCGCACCGGGAGACCCAGTACTTC.

This clonotype was counted between two and nine times. The genes are TRBV19 and TRBJ2-2; D gene uncertain. V was trimmed by 5 bases and J by 5 bases, leaving 15 bases between them. Germline lookup yields CDR1 LNHDA and CDR2 SQIVND (reference sequence). This CDR3 comprises 15 residues. CDR3 sequence (DNA): TGTGCCAGTAGTTCACAGACCCAAAAAACCGGGGAGCTGTTTTTT. Amino acid sequence: CASSSQTQKTGELFF.

The chain has TRBV7-2 and TRBJ1-1; D unresolved. This CDR3 spans 15 amino acids. Looked up from germline, CDR1 is SGHTA and CDR2 is FQGNSA. The V end lost 0 bases, the J end lost 0 bases, and 8 bases lay between the germline ends. CDR3 nucleotide sequence: TGTGCCAGCAGCTTAGCGTCGGGATTGAACACTGAAGCTTTCTTT. It codes for CASSLASGLNTEAFF.

This clonotype was recorded only once. The chain couples TRBV12-3 or TRBV12-4 to TRBJ2-2, with D unclear. CDR3 size: 13 residues. Trimming left V 3 bases short and J 7 bases short, with 9 bases between. For the CDR3, the DNA is TGTGCCAGCAGTTTCGTAGAAGGCGGGGAGCTGTTTTTT. Translation gives CASSFVEGGELFF.